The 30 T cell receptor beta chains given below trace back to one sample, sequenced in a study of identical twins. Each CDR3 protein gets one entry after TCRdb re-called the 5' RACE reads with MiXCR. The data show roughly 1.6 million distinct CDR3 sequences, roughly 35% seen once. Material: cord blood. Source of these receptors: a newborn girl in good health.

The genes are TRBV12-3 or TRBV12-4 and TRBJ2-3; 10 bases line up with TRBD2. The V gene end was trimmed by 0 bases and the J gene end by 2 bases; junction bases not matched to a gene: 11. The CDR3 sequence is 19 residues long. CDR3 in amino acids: CASSLATGTSALATDTQYF. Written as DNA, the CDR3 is TGTGCCAGCAGTTTAGCGACCGGGACTAGCGCATTGGCCACAGATACGCAGTATTTT.

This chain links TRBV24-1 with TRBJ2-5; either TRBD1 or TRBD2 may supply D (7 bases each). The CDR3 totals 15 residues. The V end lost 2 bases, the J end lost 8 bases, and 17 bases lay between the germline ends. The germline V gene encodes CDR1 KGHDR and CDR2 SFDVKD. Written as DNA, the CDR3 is TGTGCCACCAGTGATTGGTCAGCGGGACAGCGAACCCAGTACTTC. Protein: CATSDWSAGQRTQYF.

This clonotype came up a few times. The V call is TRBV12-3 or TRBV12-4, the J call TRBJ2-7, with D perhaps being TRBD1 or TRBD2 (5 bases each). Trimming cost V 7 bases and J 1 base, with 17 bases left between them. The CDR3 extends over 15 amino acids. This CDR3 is CASKGPGTASYEQYF. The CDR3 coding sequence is TGTGCCAGCAAAGGACCGGGGACGGCTTCCTACGAGCAGTACTTC.

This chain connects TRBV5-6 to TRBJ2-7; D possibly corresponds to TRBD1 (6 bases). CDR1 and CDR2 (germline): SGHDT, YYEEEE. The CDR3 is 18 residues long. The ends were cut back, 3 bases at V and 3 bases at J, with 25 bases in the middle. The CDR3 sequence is CASSSITLGARFYYEQYF. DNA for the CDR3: TGTGCCAGCAGCTCCATTACGCTGGGGGCCCGCTTCTACTACGAGCAGTACTTC.

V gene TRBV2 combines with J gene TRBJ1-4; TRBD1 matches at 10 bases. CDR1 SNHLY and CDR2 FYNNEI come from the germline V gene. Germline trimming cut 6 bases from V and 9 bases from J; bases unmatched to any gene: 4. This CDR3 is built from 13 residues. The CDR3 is CASSGGQGQKLFF. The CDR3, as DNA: TGTGCCAGCAGCGGGGGACAGGGGCAAAAACTGTTTTTT.

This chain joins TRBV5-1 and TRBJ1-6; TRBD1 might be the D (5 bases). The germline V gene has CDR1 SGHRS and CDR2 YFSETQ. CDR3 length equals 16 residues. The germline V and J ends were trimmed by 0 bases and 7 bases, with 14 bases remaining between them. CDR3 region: CASSLEPPKGNSPLHF. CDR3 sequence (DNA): TGCGCCAGCAGCTTGGAGCCGCCAAAGGGGAATTCACCCCTCCACTTT.

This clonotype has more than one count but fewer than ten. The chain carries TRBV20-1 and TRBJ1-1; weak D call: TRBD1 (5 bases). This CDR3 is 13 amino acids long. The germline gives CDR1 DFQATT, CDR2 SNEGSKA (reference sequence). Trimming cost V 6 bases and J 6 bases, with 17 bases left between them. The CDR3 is CSARRDGPPEAFF. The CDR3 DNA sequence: TGCAGTGCCAGGCGGGACGGGCCCCCTGAAGCTTTCTTT.

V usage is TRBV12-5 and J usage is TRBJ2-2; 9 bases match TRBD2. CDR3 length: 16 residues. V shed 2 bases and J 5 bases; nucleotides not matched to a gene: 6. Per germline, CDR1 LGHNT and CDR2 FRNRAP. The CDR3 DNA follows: TGTGCTAGTGGTTTGCGTCTAGCGGGAAGGACCGGGGAGCTGTTTTTT. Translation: CASGLRLAGRTGELFF.

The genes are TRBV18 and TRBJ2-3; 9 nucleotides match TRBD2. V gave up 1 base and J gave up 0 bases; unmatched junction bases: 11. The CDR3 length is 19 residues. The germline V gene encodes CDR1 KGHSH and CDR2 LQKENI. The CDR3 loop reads CASSPRSSWLAGSTDTQYF. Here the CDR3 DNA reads TGTGCCAGCTCACCACGGTCTAGCTGGCTAGCGGGGAGCACAGATACGCAGTATTTT. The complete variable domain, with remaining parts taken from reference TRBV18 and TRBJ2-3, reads NAGVMQNPRHLVRRRGQEARLRCSPMKGHSHVYWYRQLPEEGLKFMVYLQKENIIDESGMPKERFSAEFPKEGPSILRIQQVVRGDSAAYFCASSPRSSWLAGSTDTQYFGPGTRLTVL.

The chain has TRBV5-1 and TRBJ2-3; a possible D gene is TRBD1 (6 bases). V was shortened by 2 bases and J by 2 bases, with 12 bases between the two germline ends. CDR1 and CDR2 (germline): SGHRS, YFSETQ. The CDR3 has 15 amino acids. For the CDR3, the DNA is TGCGCCAGCAGCTTCGGACAGATGCACACAGATACGCAGTATTTT. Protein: CASSFGQMHTDTQYF.

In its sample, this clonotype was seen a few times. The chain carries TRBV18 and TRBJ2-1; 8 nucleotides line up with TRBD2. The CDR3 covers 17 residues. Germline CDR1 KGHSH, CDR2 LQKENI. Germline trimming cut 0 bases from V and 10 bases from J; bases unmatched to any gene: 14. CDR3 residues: CASSPPLVPGLVREQFF. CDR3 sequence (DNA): TGTGCCAGCTCACCACCGCTAGTGCCGGGACTAGTAAGAGAGCAGTTCTTC.

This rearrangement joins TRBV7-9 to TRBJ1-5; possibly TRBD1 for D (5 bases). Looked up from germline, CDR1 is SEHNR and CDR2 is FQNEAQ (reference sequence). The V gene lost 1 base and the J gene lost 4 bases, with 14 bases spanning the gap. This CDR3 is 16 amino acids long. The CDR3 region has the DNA TGTGCCAGCAGCTTAGGAGGGACGTTTGGAAATCAGCCCCAGCATTTT. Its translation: CASSLGGTFGNQPQHF.

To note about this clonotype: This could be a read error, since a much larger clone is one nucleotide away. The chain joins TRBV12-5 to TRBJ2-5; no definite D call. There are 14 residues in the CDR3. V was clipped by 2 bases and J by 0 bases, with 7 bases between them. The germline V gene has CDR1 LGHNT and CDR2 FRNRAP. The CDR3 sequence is CASGLCRYQETQYF. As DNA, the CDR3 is TGTGCTAGTGGTTTGTGCCGGTACCAAGAGACCCAGTACTTC.

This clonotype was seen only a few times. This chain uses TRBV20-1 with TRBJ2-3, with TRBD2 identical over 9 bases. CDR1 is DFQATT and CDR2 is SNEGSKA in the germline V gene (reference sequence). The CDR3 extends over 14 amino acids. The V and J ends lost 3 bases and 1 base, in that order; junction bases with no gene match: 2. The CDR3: CSASPSGGTDTQYF. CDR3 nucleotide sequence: TGCAGTGCTAGCCCTAGCGGGGGCACAGATACGCAGTATTTT.

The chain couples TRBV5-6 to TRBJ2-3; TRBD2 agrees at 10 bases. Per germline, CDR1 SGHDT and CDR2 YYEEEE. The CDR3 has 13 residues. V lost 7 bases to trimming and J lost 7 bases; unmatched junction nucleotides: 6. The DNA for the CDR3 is TGTGCCAGCGGGACTAGCGTGGCCTATACGCAGTATTTT. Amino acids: CASGTSVAYTQYF.

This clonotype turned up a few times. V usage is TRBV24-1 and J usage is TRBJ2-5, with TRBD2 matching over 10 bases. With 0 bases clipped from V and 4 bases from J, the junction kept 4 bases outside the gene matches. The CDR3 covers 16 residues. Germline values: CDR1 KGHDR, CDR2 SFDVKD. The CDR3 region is CATSDLGTSASETQYF. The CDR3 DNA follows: TGTGCCACCAGTGATTTGGGGACTAGCGCCTCAGAGACCCAGTACTTC.

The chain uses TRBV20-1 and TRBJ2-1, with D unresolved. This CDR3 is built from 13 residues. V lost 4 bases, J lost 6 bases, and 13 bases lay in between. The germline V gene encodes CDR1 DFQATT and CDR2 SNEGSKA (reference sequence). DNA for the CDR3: TGCAGTGCTAAAGCCCGGGCACCCAATGAGCAGTTCTTC. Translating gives CSAKARAPNEQFF.

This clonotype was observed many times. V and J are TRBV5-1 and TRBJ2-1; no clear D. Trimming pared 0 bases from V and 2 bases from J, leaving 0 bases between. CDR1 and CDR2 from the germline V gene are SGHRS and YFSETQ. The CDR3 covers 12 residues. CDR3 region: CASSLAYNEQFF. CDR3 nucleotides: TGCGCCAGCAGCTTGGCCTACAATGAGCAGTTCTTC. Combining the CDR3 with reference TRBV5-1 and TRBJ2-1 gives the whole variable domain KAGVTQTPRYLIKTRGQQVTLSCSPISGHRSVSWYQQTPGQGLQFLFEYFSETQRNKGNFPGRFSGRQFSNSRSEMNVSTLELGDSALYLCASSLAYNEQFFGPGTRLTVL.

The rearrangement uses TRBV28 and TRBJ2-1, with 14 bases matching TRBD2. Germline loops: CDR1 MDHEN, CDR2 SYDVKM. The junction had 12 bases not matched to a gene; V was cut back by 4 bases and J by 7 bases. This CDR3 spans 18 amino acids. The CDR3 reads CASSYLRLAGGPGNEQFF. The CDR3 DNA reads TGTGCCAGCAGTTACCTCCGACTAGCGGGAGGGCCGGGTAATGAGCAGTTCTTC.

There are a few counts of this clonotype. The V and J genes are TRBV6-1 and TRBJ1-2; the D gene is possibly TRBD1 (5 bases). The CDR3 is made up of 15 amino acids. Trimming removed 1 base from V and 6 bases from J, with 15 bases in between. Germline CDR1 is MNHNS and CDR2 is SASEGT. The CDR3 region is CASSEVFPGSHGYTF. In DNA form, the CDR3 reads TGTGCCAGCAGTGAAGTCTTCCCAGGGTCCCATGGCTACACCTTC.

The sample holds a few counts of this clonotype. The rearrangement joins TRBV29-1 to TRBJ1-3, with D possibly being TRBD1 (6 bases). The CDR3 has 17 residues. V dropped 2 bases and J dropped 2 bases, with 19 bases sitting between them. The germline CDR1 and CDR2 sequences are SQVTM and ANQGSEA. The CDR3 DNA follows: TGCAGCGTTGAATCCTCATCCAGGGGACACGCTGGAAACACCATATATTTT. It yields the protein CSVESSSRGHAGNTIYF.

The DNA of the CDR3 is TGCAGTGCTAGAGACAGCGTCACCTACGAGCAGTACTTC. Protein: CSARDSVTYEQYF. V and J are TRBV20-1 and TRBJ2-7; D ambiguous. The CDR3 spans 13 residues. CDR1 is DFQATT and CDR2 is SNEGSKA in the germline V gene (reference sequence). Trimming pared 0 bases from V and 2 bases from J, leaving 8 bases between.

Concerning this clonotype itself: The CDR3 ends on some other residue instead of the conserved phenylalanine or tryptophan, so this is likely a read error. Here the CDR3 reads CAISDLRGGGDYNEQYL. CDR3 bases: TGTGCCATCAGTGACCTACGGGGAGGAGGAGATTACAATGAGCAGTACTTA. The V gene is TRBV10-3, the J gene TRBJ2-1, with D tentatively TRBD2 (6 bases). Matching the DNA end better, TRBJ2-7 makes the J call doubtful. The germline V gene encodes CDR1 ENHRY and CDR2 SYGVKD. The CDR3 has 17 amino acids.

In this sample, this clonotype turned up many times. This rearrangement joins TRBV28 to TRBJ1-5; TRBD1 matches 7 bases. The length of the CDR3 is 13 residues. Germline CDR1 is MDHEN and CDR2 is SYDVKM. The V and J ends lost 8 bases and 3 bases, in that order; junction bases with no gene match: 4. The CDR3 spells CASSTGVNQPQHF. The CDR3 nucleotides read TGTGCCAGCTCAACAGGGGTCAATCAGCCCCAGCATTTT. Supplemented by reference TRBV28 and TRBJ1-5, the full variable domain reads DVKVTQSSRYLVKRTGEKVFLECVQDMDHENMFWYRQDPGLGLRLIYFSYDVKMKEKGDIPEGYSVSREKKERFSLILESASTNQTSMYLCASSTGVNQPQHFGDGTRLSIL.

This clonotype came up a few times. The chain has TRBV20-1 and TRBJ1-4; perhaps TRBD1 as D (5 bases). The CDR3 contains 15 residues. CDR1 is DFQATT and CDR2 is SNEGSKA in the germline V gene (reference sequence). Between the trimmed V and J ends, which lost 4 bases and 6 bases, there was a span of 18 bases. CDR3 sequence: CSAISPPGRHEKLFF. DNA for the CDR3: TGCAGTGCTATCTCCCCCCCAGGGAGGCATGAAAAACTGTTTTTT.

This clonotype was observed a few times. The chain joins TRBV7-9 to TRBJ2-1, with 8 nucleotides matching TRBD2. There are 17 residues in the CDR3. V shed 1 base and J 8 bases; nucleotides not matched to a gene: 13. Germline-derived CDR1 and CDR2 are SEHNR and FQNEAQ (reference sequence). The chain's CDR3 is CASSLGGSGIWDDEQFF. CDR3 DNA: TGTGCCAGCAGCTTAGGGGGTAGCGGGATCTGGGACGATGAGCAGTTCTTC.

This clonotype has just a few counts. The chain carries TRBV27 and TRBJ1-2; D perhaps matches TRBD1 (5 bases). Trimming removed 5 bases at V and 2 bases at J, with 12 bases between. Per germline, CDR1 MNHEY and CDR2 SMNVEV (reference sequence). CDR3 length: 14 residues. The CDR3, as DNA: TGTGCCAGCAGTACGCGACAGACCAACTATGGCTACACCTTC. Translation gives CASSTRQTNYGYTF.

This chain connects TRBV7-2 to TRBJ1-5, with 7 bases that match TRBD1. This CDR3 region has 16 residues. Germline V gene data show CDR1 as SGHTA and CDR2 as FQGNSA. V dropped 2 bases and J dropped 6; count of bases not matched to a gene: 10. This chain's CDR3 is CASSLFEGANGQPQHF. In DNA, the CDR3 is TGTGCCAGCAGCTTATTCGAGGGGGCCAATGGTCAGCCCCAGCATTTT.

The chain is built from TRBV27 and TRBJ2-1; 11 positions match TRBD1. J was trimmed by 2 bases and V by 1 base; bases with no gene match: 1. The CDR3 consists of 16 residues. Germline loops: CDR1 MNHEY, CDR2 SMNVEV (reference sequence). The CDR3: CASSLWGQGAYNEQFF. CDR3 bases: TGTGCCAGCAGTTTATGGGGACAGGGGGCCTACAATGAGCAGTTCTTC.

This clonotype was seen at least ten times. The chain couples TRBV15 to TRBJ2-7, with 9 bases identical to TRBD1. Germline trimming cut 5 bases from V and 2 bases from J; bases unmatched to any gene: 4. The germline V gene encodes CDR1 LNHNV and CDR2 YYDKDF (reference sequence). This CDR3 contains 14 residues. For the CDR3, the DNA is TGTGCCACCAGCGCAGGACAGGGGACCTACGAGCAGTACTTC. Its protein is CATSAGQGTYEQYF.